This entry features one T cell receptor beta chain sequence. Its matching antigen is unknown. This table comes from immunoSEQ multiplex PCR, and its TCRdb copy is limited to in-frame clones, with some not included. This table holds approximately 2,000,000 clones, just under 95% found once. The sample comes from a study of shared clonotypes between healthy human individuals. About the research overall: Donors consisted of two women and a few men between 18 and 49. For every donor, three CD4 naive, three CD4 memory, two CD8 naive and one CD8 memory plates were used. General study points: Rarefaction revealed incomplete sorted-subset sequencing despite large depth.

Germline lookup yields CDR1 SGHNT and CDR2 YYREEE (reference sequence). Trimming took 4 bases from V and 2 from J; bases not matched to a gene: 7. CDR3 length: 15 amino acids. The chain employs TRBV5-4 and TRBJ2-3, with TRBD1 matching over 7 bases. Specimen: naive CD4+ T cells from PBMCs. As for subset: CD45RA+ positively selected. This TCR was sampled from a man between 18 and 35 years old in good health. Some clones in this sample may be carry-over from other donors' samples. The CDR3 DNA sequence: TGTGCCAGCAGCGGCGGACAGGAACCCACAGATACGCAGTATTTT. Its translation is CASSGGQEPTDTQYF.